The clone carrying this T cell receptor (beta chain) was seen at least ten times. TCRdb redid the calling of the RT-PCR reads with MiXCR, one entry per CDR3 protein. The sample holds around 580,000 distinct CDR3 sequences, approximately 12% seen once. The sample originates from a study of response to subunit inactivated influenza vaccine. From germline, CDR1 is SNHLY and CDR2 FYNNEI. The CDR3 runs 14 residues. Trimming removed 7 bases at V and 2 bases at J, with 14 bases between. This sequence joins TRBV2 and TRBJ2-5, with D uncertain. The sequence came from a man aged 50-60 years who received an inactivated influenza vaccine. Sequences were derived from PBMCs from blood, sampled on the day of vaccination. CDR3 sequence: CASKDSYPQETQYF. The CDR3 DNA reads as TGTGCCAGCAAAGACTCGTACCCTCAAGAGACCCAGTACTTC.